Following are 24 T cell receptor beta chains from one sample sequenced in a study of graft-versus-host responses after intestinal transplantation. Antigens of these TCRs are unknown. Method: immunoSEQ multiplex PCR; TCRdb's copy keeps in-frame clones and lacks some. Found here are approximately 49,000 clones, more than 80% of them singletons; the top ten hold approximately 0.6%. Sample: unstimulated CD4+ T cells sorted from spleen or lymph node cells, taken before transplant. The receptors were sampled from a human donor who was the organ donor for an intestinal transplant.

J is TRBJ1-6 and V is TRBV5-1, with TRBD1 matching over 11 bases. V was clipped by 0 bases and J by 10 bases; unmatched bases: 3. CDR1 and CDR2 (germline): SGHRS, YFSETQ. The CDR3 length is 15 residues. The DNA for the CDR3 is TGCGCCAGCAGCTTGGCCGGGACAGGGGGGTCACCCCTCCACTTT. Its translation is CASSLAGTGGSPLHF. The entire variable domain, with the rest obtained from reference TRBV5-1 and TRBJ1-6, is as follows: KAGVTQTPRYLIKTRGQQVTLSCSPISGHRSVSWYQQTPGQGLQFLFEYFSETQRNKGNFPGRFSGRQFSNSRSEMNVSTLELGDSALYLCASSLAGTGGSPLHFGNGTRLTVT.

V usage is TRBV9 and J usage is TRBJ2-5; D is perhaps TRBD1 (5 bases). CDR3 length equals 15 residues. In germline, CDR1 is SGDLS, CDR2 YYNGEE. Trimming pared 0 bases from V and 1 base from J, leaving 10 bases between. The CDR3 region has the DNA TGTGCCAGCAGCGTAGGAGACAGAACCCAAGAGACCCAGTACTTC. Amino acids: CASSVGDRTQETQYF. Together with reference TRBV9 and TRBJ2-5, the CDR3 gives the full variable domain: DSGVTQTPKHLITATGQRVTLRCSPRSGDLSVYWYQQSLDQGLQFLIQYYNGEERAKGNILERFSAQQFPDLHSELNLSSLELGDSALYFCASSVGDRTQETQYFGPGTRLLVL.

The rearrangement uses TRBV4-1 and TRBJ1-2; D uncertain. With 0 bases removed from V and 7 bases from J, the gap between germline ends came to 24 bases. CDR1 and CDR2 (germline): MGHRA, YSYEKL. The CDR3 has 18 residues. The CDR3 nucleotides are TGCGCCAGCAGCCAAGATAAAGCCGCTGCCTCGGGTGAGGGTGGCTACACCTTC. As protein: CASSQDKAAASGEGGYTF.

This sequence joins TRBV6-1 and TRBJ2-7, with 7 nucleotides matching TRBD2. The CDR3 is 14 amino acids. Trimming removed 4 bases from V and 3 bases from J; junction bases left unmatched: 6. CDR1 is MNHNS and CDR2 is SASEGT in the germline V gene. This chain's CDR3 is CASSGLAVYYEQYF. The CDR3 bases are TGTGCCAGCAGTGGCCTAGCGGTATACTACGAGCAGTACTTC.

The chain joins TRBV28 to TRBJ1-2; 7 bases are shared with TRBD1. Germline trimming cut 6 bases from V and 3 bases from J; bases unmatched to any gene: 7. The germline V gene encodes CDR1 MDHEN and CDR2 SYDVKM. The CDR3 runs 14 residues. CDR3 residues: CASSFDRVDYGYTF. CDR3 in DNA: TGTGCCAGCAGCTTTGACAGGGTGGACTATGGCTACACCTTC.

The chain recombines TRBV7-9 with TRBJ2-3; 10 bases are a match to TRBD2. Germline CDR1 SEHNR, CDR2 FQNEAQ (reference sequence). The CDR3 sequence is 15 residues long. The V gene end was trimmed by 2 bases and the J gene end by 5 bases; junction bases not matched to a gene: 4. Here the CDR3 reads CASSLLASGRDTQYF. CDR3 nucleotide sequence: TGTGCCAGCAGCTTATTGGCTAGCGGGAGAGATACGCAGTATTTT.

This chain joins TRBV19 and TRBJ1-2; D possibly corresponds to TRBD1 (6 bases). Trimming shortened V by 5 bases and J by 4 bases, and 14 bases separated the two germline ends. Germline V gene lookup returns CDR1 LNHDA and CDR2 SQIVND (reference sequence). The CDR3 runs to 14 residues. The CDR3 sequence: CASSPGGGIYGYTF. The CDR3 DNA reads TGTGCCAGTAGTCCTGGGGGGGGCATCTATGGCTACACCTTC.

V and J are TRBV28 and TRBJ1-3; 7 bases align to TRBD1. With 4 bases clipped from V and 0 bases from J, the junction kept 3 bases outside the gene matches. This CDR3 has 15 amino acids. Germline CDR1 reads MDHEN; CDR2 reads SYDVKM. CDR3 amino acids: CASSSGGSSGNTIYF. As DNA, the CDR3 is TGTGCCAGCAGTTCAGGGGGTTCCTCTGGAAACACCATATATTTT.

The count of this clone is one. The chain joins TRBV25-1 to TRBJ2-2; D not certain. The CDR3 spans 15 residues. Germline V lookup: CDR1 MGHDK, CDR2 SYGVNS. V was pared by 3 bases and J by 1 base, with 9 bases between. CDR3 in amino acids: CASSDVRQNTGELFF. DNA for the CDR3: TGTGCCAGCAGTGACGTGCGACAGAACACCGGGGAGCTGTTTTTT.

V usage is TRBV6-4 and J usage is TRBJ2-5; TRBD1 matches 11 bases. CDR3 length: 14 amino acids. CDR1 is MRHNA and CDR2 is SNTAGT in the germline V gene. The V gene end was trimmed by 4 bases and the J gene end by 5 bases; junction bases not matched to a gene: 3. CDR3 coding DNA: TGTGCCAGCAGTGCGGACAGGGGGCATGAGACCCAGTACTTC. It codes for CASSADRGHETQYF.

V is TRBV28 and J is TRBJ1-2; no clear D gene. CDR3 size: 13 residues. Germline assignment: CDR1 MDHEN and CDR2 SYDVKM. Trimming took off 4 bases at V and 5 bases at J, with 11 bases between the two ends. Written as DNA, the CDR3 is TGTGCCAGCAGTTCCCCTAGTCCGTATGGCTACACCTTC. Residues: CASSSPSPYGYTF.

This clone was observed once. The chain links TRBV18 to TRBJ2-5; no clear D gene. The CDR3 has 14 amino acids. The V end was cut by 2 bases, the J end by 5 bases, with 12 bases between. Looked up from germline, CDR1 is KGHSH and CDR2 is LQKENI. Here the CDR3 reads CASSPSGSKETQYF. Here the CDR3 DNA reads TGTGCCAGCTCACCATCGGGTTCCAAGGAGACCCAGTACTTC. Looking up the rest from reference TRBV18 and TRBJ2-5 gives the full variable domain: NAGVMQNPRHLVRRRGQEARLRCSPMKGHSHVYWYRQLPEEGLKFMVYLQKENIIDESGMPKERFSAEFPKEGPSILRIQQVVRGDSAAYFCASSPSGSKETQYFGPGTRLLVL.

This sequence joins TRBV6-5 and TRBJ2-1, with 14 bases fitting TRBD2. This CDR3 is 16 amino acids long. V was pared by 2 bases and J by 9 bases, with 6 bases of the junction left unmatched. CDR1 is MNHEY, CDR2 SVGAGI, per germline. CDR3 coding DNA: TGTGCCAGCAGTTACCGGACTAGCGGGAGGATCCCTGAGCAGTTCTTC. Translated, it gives CASSYRTSGRIPEQFF.

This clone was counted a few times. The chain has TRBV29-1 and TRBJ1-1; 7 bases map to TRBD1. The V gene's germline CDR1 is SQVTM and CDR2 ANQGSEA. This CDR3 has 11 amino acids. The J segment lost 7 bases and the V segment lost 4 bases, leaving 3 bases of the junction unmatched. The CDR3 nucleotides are TGCAGCGTTGTGGGACAGCGTGAAGCTTTCTTT. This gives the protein CSVVGQREAFF.

DNA for the CDR3: TGTGCCAGCAGCTTGGTCCTAGAGAGGGCTACAGATACGCAGTATTTT. Its translation is CASSLVLERATDTQYF. This chain joins TRBV5-4 and TRBJ2-3, with a possible D match to TRBD2 (5 bases). The CDR3 extends over 16 amino acids. CDR1 is SGHNT and CDR2 is YYREEE in the germline V gene (reference sequence). V lost 0 bases and J lost 3, with 14 bases in between.

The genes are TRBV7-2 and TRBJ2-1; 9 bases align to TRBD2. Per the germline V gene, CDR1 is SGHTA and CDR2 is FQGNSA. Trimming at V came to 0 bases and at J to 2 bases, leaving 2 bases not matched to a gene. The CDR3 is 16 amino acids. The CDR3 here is CASSLALAGTYNEQFF. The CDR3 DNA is TGTGCCAGCAGCTTAGCTCTAGCGGGGACCTACAATGAGCAGTTCTTC.

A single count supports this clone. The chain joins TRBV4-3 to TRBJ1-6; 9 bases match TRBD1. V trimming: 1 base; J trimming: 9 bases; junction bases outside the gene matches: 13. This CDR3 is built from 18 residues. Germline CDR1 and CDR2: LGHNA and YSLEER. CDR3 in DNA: TGCGCCAGCAGCCAAGGGGACAGGGATCATCGCTCAAGTTCACCCCTCCACTTT. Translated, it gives CASSQGDRDHRSSSPLHF.

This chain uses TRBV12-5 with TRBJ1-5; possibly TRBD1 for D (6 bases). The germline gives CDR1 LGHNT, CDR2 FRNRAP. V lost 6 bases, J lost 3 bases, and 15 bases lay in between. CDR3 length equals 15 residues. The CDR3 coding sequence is TGTGCTAGTGGCCCGGCTTCAGGGGCCAATCAGCCCCAGCATTTT. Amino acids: CASGPASGANQPQHF.

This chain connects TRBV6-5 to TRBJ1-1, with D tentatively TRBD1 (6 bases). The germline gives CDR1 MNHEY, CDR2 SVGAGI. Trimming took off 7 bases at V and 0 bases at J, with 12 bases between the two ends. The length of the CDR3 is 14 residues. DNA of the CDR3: TGTGCCAGCATAGGGGGAGCCTTGAACACTGAAGCTTTCTTT. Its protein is CASIGGALNTEAFF.

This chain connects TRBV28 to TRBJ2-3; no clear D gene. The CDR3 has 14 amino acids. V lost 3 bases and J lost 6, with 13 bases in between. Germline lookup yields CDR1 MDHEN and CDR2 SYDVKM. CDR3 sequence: CASSFTGSQDTQYF. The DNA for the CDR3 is TGTGCCAGCAGTTTTACCGGGTCCCAGGATACGCAGTATTTT.

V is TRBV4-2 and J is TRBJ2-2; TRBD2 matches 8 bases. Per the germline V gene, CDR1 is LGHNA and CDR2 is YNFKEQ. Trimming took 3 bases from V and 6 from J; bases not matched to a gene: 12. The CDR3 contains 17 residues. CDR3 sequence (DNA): TGTGCCAGCAGCCACCCCTATAGCGGGAATAAGGCCGGGGAGCTGTTTTTT. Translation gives CASSHPYSGNKAGELFF.

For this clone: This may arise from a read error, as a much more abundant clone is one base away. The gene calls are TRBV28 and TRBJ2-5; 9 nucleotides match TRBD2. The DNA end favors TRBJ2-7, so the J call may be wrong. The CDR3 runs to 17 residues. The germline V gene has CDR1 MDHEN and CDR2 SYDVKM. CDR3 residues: CASGLGVGGGRVYEQYF. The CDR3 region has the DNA TGTGCCAGCGGCCTTGGGGTGGGAGGCGGGAGGGTCTACGAGCAGTACTTC.

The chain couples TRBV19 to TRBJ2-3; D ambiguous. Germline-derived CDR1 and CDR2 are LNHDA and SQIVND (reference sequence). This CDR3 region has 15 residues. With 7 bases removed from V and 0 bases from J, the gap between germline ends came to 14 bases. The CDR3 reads CASTSRVSSTDTQYF. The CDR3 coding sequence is TGTGCCAGTACCTCCCGGGTTTCTAGCACAGATACGCAGTATTTT.

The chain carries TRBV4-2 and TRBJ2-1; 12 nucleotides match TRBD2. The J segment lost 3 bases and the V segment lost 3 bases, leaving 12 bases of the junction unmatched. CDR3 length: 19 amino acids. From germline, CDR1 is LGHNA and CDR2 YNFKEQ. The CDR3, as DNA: TGTGCCAGCAGCCAGGCCGGGACTAGCGGGCTGGCGAGCTACAATGAGCAGTTCTTC. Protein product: CASSQAGTSGLASYNEQFF.